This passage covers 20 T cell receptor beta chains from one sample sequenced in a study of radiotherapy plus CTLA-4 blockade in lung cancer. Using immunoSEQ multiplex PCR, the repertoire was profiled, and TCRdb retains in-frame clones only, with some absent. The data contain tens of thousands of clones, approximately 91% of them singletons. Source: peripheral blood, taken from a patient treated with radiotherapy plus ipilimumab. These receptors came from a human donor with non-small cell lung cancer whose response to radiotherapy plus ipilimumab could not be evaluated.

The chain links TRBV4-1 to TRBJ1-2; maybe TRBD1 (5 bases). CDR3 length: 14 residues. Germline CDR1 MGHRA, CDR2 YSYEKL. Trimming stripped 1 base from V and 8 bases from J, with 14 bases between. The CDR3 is CASSQVAGFGGYTF. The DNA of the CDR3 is TGCGCCAGCAGCCAAGTGGCAGGGTTCGGCGGCTACACCTTC.

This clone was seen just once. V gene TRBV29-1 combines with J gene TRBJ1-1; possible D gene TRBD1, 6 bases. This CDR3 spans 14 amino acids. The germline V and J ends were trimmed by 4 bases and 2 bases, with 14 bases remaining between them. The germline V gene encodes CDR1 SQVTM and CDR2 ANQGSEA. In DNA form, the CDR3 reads TGCAGCGTTGTCTCAGGGGTCTCCAACACTGAAGCTTTCTTT. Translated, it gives CSVVSGVSNTEAFF. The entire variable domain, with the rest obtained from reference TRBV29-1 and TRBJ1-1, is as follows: SAVISQKPSRDICQRGTSLTIQCQVDSQVTMMFWYRQQPGQSLTLIATANQGSEATYESGFVIDKFPISRPNLTFSTLTVSNMSPEDSSIYLCSVVSGVSNTEAFFGQGTRLTVV.

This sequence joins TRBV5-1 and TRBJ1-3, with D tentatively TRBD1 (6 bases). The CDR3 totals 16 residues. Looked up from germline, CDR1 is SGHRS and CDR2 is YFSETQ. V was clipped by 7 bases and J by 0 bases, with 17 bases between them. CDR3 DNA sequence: TGCGCCAGCCACCTGGGGACACCGTTCTCTGGAAACACCATATATTTT. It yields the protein CASHLGTPFSGNTIYF.

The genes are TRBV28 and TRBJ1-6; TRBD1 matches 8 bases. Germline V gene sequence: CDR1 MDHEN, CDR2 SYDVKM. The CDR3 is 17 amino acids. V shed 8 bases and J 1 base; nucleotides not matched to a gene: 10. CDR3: CASVGQGIFSYNSPLHF. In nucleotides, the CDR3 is TGTGCCAGCGTTGGACAGGGTATATTTTCCTATAATTCACCCCTCCACTTT. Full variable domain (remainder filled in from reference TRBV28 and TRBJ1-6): DVKVTQSSRYLVKRTGEKVFLECVQDMDHENMFWYRQDPGLGLRLIYFSYDVKMKEKGDIPEGYSVSREKKERFSLILESASTNQTSMYLCASVGQGIFSYNSPLHFGNGTRLTVT.

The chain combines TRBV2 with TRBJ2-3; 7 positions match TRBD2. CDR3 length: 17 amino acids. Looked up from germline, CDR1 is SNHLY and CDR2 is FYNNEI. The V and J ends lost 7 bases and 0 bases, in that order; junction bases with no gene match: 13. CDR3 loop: CASKELGGTSSTDTQYF. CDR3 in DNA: TGTGCCAGCAAGGAGTTGGGGGGGACCTCTAGCACAGATACGCAGTATTTT.

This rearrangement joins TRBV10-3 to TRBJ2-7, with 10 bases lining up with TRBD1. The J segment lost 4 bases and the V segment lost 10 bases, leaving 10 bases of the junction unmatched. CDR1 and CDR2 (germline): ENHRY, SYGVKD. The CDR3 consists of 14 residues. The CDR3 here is CASTPGTGEYEQYF. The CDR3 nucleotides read TGTGCCAGCACACCCGGGACAGGGGAATACGAGCAGTACTTC.

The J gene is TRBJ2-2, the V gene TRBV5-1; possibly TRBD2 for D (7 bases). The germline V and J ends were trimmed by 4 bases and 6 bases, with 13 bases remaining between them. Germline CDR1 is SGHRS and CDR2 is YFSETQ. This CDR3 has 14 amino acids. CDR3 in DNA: TGCGCCAGCAGCAACAAGGGGGGGTCCGGGGAGCTGTTTTTT. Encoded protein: CASSNKGGSGELFF. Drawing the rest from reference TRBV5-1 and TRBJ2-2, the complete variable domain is KAGVTQTPRYLIKTRGQQVTLSCSPISGHRSVSWYQQTPGQGLQFLFEYFSETQRNKGNFPGRFSGRQFSNSRSEMNVSTLELGDSALYLCASSNKGGSGELFFGEGSRLTVL.

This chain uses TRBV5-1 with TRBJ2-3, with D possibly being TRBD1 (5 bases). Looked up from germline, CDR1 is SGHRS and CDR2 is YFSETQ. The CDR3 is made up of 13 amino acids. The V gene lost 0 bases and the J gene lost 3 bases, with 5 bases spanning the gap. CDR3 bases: TGCGCCAGCAGCTTGGCAGGGACAGATACGCAGTATTTT. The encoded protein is CASSLAGTDTQYF.

DNA of the CDR3: TGTGCCAGCAGGACTGCAACGAACACCGGGGAGCTGTTTTTT. Amino acids: CASRTATNTGELFF. The chain joins TRBV2 to TRBJ2-2; no reliable D call. This CDR3 is built from 14 residues. V lost 6 bases and J lost 0, with 8 bases in between. From germline, CDR1 is SNHLY and CDR2 FYNNEI.

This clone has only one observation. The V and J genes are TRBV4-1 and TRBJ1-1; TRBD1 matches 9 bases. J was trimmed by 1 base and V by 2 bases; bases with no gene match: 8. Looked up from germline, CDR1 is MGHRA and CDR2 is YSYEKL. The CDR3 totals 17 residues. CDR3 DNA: TGCGCCAGCAGCCAACAGATTCGGGACAGGGCGAACACTGAAGCTTTCTTT. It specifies CASSQQIRDRANTEAFF.

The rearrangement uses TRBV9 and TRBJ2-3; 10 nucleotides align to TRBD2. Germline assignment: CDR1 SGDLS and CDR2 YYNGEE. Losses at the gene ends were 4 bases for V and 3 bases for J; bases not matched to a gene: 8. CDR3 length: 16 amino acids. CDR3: CASSPSLAGVTDTQYF. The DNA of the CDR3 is TGTGCCAGCAGCCCCAGTCTAGCGGGAGTTACAGATACGCAGTATTTT.

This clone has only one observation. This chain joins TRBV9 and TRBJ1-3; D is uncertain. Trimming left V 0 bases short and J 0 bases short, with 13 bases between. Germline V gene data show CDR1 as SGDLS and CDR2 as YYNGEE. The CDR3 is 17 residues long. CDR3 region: CASSVATGRVSGNTIYF. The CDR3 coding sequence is TGTGCCAGCAGCGTAGCTACGGGGAGGGTCTCTGGAAACACCATATATTTT. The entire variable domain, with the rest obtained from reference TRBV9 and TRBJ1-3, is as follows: DSGVTQTPKHLITATGQRVTLRCSPRSGDLSVYWYQQSLDQGLQFLIQYYNGEERAKGNILERFSAQQFPDLHSELNLSSLELGDSALYFCASSVATGRVSGNTIYFGEGSWLTVV.

The CDR3 is CASSEEWAVGGELFF. The CDR3 DNA sequence: TGTGCCAGCAGTGAAGAGTGGGCCGTTGGGGGGGAGCTGTTTTTT. The V gene is TRBV2, the J gene TRBJ2-2; D is ambiguous. Trimming left V 1 base short and J 8 bases short, with 14 bases between. Germline V CDR1 and CDR2: SNHLY, FYNNEI. This CDR3 is 15 amino acids long.

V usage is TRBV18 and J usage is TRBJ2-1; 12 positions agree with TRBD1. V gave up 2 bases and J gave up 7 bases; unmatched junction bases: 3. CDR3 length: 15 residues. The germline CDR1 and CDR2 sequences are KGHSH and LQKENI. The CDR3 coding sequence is TGTGCCAGCTCACCAAGGGACAGGGGGCGGAATGAGCAGTTCTTC. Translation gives CASSPRDRGRNEQFF.

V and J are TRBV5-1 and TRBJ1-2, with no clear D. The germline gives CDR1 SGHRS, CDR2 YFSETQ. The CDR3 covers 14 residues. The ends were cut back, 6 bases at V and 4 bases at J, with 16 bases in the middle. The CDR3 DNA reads TGCGCCAGCACCCCATCCCCGAGGCGCTATGGCTACACCTTC. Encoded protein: CASTPSPRRYGYTF. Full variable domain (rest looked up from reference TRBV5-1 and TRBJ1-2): KAGVTQTPRYLIKTRGQQVTLSCSPISGHRSVSWYQQTPGQGLQFLFEYFSETQRNKGNFPGRFSGRQFSNSRSEMNVSTLELGDSALYLCASTPSPRRYGYTFGSGTRLTVV.

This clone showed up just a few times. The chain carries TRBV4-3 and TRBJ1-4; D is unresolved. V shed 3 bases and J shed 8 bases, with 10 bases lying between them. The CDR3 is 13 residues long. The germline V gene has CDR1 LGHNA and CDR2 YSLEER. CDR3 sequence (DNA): TGCGCCAGCAGCCAGGAGCGTGGGGAAAAACTGTTTTTT. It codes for CASSQERGEKLFF.

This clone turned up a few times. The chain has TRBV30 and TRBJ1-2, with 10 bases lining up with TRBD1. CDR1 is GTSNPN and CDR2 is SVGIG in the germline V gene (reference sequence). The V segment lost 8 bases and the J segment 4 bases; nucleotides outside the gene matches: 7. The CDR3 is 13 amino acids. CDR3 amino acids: CAHRTGGAYGYTF. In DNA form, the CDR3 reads TGTGCCCATCGGACAGGGGGAGCCTATGGCTACACCTTC.

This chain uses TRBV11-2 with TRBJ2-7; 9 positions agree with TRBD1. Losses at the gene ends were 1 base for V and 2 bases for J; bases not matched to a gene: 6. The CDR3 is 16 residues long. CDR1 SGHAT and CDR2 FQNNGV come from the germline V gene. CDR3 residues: CASSLAPGQGPYEQYF. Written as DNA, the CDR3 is TGTGCCAGCAGCTTAGCACCGGGACAGGGCCCCTACGAGCAGTACTTC.

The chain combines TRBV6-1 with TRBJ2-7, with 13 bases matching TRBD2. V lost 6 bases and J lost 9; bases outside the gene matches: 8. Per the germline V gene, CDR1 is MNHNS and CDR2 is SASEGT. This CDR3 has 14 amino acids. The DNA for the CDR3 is TGTGCCAGCAGAGCGGGACTAGCGGGGTCGGTGCAGTACTTC. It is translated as CASRAGLAGSVQYF.

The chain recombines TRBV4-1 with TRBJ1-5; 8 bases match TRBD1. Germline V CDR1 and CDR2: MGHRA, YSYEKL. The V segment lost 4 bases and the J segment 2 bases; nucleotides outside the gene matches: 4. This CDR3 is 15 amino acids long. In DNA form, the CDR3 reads TGCGCCAGCAGCCCGTGGGGACAGGGCAATCAGCCCCAGCATTTT. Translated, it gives CASSPWGQGNQPQHF.